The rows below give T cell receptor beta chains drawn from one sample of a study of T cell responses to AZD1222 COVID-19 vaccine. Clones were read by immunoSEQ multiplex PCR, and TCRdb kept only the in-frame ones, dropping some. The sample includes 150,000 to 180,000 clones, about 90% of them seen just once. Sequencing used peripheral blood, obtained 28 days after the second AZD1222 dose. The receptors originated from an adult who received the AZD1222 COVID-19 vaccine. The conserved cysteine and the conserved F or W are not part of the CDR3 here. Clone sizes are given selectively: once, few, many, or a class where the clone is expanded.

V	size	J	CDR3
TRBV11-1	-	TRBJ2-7	ASSWDRVSYEQY
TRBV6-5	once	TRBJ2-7	ASSSPHREPPYEQY
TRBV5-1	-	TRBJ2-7	ASSLGAVQAYEQY
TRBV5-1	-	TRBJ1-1	ASSLAKGYTEAF
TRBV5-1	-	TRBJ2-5	ASSGTGGGETQY
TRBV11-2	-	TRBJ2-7	ASSPERIEQY
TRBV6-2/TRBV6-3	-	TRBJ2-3	ASSYSLAERHSESQY
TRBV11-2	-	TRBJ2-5	ASSLVRGLRETQY
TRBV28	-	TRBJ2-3	ASSSKGGTSTDTQY
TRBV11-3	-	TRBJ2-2	ASSLLMNTGELF
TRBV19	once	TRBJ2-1	ASSPKGGGSYNEQF
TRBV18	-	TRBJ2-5	ASSPIAQETQY
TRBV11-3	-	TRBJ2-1	ASSLDGYEQF